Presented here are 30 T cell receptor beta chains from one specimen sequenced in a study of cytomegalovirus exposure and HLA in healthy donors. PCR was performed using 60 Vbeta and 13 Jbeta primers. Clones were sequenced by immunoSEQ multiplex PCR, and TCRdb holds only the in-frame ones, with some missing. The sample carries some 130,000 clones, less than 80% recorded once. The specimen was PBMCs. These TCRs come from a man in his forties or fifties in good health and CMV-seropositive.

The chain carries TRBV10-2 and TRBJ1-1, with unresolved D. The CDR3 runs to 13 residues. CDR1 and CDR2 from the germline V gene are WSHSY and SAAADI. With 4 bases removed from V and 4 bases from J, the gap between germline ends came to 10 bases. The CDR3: CASSGNYFTEAFF. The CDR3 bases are TGCGCCAGCAGTGGAAACTACTTCACTGAAGCTTTCTTT.

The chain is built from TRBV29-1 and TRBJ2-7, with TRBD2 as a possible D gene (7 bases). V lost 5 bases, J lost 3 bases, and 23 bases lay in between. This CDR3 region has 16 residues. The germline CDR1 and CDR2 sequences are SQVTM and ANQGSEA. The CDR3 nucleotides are TGCAGCGTTAATGGTGTCCCCACGGGGGGCGGCTACGAGCAGTACTTC. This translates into CSVNGVPTGGGYEQYF.

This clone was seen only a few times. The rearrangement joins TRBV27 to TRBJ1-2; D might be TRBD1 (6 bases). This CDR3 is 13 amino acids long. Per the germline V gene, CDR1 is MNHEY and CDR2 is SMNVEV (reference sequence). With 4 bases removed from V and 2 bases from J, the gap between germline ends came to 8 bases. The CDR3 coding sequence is TGTGCCAGCAGTTCCGGACAGAACTATGGCTACACCTTC. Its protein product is CASSSGQNYGYTF.

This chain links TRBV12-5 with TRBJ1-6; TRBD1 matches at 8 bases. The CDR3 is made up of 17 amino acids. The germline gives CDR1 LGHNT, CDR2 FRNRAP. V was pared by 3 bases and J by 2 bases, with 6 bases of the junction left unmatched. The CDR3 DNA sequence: TGTGCTAGTGGTTTAAAACAGGGGGACACCTATAATTCACCCCTCCACTTT. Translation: CASGLKQGDTYNSPLHF.

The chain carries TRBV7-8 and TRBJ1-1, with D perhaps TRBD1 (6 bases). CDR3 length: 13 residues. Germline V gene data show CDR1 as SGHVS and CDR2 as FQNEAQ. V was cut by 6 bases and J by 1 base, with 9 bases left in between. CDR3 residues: CASRKGENTEAFF. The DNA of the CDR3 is TGTGCCAGCAGAAAGGGGGAGAACACTGAAGCTTTCTTT.

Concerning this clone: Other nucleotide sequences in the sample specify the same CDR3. CDR3 nucleotide sequence: TGTGCCAGCAACCTAGCGGGGGGACCAGATACGCAGTATTTT. Encoded protein: CASNLAGGPDTQYF. The genes are TRBV7-2 and TRBJ2-3; TRBD2 agrees at 11 bases. The CDR3 has 14 residues. The germline V gene encodes CDR1 SGHTA and CDR2 FQGNSA. The J segment lost 4 bases and the V segment lost 7 bases, leaving 4 bases of the junction unmatched.

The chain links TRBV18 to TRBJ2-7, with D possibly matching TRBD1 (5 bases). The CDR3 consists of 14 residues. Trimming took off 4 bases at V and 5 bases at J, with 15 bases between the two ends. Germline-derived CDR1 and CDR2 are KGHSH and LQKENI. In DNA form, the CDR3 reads TGTGCCAGCTCACAGAAGAGTGGGGCGGACGAGCAGTACTTC. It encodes CASSQKSGADEQYF. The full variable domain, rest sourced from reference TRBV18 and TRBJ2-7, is NAGVMQNPRHLVRRRGQEARLRCSPMKGHSHVYWYRQLPEEGLKFMVYLQKENIIDESGMPKERFSAEFPKEGPSILRIQQVVRGDSAAYFCASSQKSGADEQYFGPGTRLTVT.

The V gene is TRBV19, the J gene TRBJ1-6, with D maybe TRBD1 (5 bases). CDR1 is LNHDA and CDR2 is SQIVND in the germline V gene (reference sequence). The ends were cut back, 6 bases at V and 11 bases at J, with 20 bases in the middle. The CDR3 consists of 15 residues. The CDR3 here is CASSSLGGKRTPLHF. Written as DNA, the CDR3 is TGTGCCAGTAGCTCCCTGGGGGGGAAGCGGACACCCCTCCACTTT.

CDR3 in DNA: TGTGCCAGCAGCGGGGGGGGGCTAGCTGGCAATGAGCAGTTCTTC. Its protein is CASSGGGLAGNEQFF. The chain couples TRBV5-8 to TRBJ2-1, with D possibly being TRBD2 (7 bases). Between the trimmed V and J ends, which lost 4 bases and 6 bases, there was a span of 17 bases. The CDR3 covers 15 residues. Germline V CDR1 and CDR2: SGHTS, YDEGEE.

In nucleotides, the CDR3 is TGTGCCAGCAGCGCCAGGACTAGCGGGAACAATGAGCAGTTCTTC. This translates into CASSARTSGNNEQFF. The rearrangement links TRBV9 to TRBJ2-1, with 12 bases that match TRBD2. The CDR3 has 15 residues. Germline-derived CDR1 and CDR2 are SGDLS and YYNGEE. With V trimmed by 3 bases and J by 5 bases, 3 bases remained unmatched.

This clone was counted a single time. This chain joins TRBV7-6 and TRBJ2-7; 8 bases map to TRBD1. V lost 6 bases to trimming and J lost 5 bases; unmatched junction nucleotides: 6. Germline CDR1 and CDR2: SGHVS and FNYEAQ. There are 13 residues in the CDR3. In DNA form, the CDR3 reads TGTGCCAGCAGGGCAGGGGGCGAGGACGAGCAGTACTTC. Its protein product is CASRAGGEDEQYF.

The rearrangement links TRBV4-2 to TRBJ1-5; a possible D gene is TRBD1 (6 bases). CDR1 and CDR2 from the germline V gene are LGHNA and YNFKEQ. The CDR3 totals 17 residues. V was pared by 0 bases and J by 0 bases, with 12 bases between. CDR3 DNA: TGTGCCAGCAGCCAAGATTTAGGGACACATAGCAATCAGCCCCAGCATTTT. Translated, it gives CASSQDLGTHSNQPQHF.

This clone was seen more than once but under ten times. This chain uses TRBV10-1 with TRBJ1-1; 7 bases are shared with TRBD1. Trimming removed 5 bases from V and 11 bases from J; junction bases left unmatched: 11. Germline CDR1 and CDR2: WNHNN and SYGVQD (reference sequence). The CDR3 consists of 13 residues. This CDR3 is CASSPGSGGSAFF. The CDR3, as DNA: TGCGCCAGCAGTCCTGGGTCAGGGGGATCGGCTTTCTTT.

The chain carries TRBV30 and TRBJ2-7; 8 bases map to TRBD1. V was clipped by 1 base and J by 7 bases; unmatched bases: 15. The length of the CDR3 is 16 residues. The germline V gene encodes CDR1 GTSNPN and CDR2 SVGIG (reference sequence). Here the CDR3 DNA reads TGTGCCTGGAGTGACCCCCCGACAGGGGAAGGTGGGGAGCAGTACTTC. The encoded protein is CAWSDPPTGEGGEQYF.

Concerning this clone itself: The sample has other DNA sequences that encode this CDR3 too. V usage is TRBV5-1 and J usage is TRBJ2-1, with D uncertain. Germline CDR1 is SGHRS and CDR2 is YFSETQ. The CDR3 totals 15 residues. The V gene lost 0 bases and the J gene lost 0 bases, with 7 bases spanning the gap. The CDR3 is CASSLAPSSYNEQFF. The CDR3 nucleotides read TGCGCCAGCAGCTTGGCCCCGAGCTCCTACAATGAGCAGTTCTTC.

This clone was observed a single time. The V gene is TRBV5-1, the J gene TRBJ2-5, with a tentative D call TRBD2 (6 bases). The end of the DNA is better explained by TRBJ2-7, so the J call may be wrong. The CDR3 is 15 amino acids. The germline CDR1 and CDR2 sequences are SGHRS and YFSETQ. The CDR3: CASSLGPSENYEQYF. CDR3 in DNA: TGCGCCAGCAGCTTGGGGCCTAGCGAGAACTACGAGCAGTACTTC.

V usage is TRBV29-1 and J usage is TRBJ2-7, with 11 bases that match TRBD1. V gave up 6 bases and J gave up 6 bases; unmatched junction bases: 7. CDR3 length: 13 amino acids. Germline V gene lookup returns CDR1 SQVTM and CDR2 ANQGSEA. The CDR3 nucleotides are TGCAGCGTCCATCCGGGACAGGGGGGCGAGCAGTACTTC. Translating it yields CSVHPGQGGEQYF.

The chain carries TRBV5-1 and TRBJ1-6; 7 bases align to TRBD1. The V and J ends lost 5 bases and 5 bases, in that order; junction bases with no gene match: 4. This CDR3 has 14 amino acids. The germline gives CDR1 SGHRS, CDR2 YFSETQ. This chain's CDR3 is CASRTTGDNSPLHF. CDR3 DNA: TGCGCCAGCAGGACCACAGGGGATAATTCACCCCTCCACTTT.

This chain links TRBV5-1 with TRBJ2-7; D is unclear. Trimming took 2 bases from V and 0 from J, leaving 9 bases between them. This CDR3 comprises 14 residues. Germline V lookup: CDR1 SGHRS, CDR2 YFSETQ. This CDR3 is CASSFAVSSYEQYF. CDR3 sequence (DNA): TGCGCCAGCAGCTTTGCGGTGAGCTCCTACGAGCAGTACTTC.

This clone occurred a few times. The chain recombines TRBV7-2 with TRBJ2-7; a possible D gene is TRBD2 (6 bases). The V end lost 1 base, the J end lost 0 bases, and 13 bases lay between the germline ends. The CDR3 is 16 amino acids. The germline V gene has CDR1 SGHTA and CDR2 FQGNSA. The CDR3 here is CASSLGMGEASYEQYF. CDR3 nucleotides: TGTGCCAGCAGCTTAGGAATGGGGGAGGCCTCCTACGAGCAGTACTTC.

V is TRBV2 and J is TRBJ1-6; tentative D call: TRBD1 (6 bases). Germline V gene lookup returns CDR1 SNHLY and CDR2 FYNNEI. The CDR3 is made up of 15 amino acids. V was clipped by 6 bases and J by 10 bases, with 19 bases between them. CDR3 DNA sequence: TGTGCCAGCAGCCCACGCCCAGGGGTAGGGTCACCCCTCCACTTT. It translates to CASSPRPGVGSPLHF.

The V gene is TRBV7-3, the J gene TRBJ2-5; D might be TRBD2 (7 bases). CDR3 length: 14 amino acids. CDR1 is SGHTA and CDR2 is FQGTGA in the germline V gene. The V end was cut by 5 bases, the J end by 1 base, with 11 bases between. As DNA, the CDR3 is TGTGCCAGCAGCCCCCGGGGGGCCCAAGAGACCCAGTACTTC. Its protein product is CASSPRGAQETQYF.

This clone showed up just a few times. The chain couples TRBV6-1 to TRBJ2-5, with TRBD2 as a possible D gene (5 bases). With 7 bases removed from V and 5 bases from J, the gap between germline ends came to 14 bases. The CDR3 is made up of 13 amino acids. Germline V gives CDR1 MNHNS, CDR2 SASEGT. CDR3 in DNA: TGTGCCAGCACCCGGGGTCCTGGGGAGACCCAGTACTTC. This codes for CASTRGPGETQYF.

CDR3 nucleotide sequence: TGTGCCACCAGCAGCTCAGGGTGGGAGGGTGACACTGAAGCTTTCTTT. Protein product: CATSSSGWEGDTEAFF. The rearrangement joins TRBV15 to TRBJ1-1; possible D gene TRBD1, 5 bases. V gave up 3 bases and J gave up 3 bases, with 17 bases separating them. The CDR3 is 16 residues long. Germline V lookup: CDR1 LNHNV, CDR2 YYDKDF (reference sequence).

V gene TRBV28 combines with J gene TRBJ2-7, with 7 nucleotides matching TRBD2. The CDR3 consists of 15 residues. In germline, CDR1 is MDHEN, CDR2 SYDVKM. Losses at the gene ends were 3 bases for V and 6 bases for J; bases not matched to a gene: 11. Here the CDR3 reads CASSFNAGVKFEQYF. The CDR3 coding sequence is TGTGCCAGCAGTTTTAATGCGGGAGTAAAGTTCGAGCAGTACTTC.

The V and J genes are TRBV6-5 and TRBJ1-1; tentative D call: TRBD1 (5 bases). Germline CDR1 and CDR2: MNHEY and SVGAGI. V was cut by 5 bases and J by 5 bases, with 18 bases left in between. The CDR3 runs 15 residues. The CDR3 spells CASSPRDLLGTEAFF. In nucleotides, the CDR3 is TGTGCCAGCAGTCCTCGGGACTTGCTCGGGACTGAAGCTTTCTTT.

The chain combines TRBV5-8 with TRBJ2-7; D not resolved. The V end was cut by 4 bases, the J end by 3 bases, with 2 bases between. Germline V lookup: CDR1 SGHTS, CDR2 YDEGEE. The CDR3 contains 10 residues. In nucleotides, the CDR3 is TGTGCCAGCAGCCGCTACGAGCAGTACTTC. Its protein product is CASSRYEQYF.

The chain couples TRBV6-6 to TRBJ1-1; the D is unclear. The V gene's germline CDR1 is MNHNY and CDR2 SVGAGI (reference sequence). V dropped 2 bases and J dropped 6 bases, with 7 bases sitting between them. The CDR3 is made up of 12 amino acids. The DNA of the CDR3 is TGTGCCAGCAGTTACCCTCAGGCTGAAGCTTTCTTT. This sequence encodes CASSYPQAEAFF.

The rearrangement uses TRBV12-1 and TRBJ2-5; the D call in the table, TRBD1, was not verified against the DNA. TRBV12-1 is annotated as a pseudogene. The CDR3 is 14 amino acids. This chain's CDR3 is CASSFAGRQETQYF. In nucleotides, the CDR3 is TGTGCCAGCAGCTTTGCGGGGCGCCAAGAGACCCAGTACTTC.

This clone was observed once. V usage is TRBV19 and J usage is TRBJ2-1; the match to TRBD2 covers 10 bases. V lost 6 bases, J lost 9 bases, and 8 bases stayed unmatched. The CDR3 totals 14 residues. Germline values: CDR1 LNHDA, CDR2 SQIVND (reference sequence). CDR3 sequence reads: CASRWSSGGGEQFF. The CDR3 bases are TGTGCCAGTAGGTGGTCTAGCGGGGGTGGTGAGCAGTTCTTC.